The clone carrying this T cell receptor beta chain was picked up many times. Its antigen is not identified. Deletions cut 4 bases from V and 3 bases from J, with 16 bases between. This CDR3 contains 15 residues. Germline CDR1 reads SGHRS; CDR2 reads YFSETQ. This entry belongs to a study of read filtering for tumor transcriptome and immune sequencing. Across the study: TCR-mapped reads were about 4.05 to 10.27 million with IR-seq versus about 85 to 1,300 with RNA-seq. Study-wide findings and caveats: This fraction held mixed bone marrow immune cells after CD138-negative sorting.

This library used roughly 400 ng RNA and molecular barcoded adaptors spanning alpha/delta and beta/gamma chains. One entry per CDR3 protein, called by TCRdb with MiXCR from the reads. The sample has more than 45,000 distinct CDR3 sequences; around 20% are singletons. J is TRBJ1-1 and V is TRBV5-1, with D possibly being TRBD1 (5 bases). The specimen was a population of CD138-negative cells sorted from bone marrow. This receptor was taken from a donor aged 40 or older with multiple myeloma. The CDR3 loop is CASSLRPQGDTEAFF. The CDR3, as DNA: TGCGCCAGCAGCCTTAGGCCTCAGGGCGACACTGAAGCTTTCTTT. The full variable domain, rest sourced from reference TRBV5-1 and TRBJ1-1, is KAGVTQTPRYLIKTRGQQVTLSCSPISGHRSVSWYQQTPGQGLQFLFEYFSETQRNKGNFPGRFSGRQFSNSRSEMNVSTLELGDSALYLCASSLRPQGDTEAFFGQGTRLTVV.